Presented here are 21 T cell receptor beta chains from one specimen sequenced in a study of human CD8 memory T cell subsets (dated by TCRdb to the early 2020s). A Human TCR Profiling Kit was used to prepare UMI-labeled 5' RACE TCRbeta libraries. Using fastp trimming at Q25 and MiXCR clonotype assembly, TCRdb reanalyzed the public sequencing data and kept in-frame beta chains. Every distinct CDR3 protein forms one entry, paired with its most common genes and DNA. Counted in this sample were some 7,400 distinct CDR3 sequences; 3.9% of them appeared once. Clones ranked in the top ten supply around a third of the sample. Input material: CD8+ T cells from PBMCs. The source of these receptors is a human donor in good health.

Many counts were recorded for this clonotype. This chain links TRBV5-4 with TRBJ1-2, with 7 positions matching TRBD1. V gave up 1 base and J gave up 5 bases; unmatched junction bases: 5. The CDR3 contains 14 residues. CDR1 and CDR2 from the germline V gene are SGHNT and YYREEE (reference sequence). DNA for the CDR3: TGTGCCAGCAGCTTGTCAGGGGACAGATATGGCTACACCTTC. It codes for CASSLSGDRYGYTF.

Ten or more counts support this clonotype. The V call is TRBV19, the J call TRBJ2-3, with D possibly being TRBD2 (6 bases). The length of the CDR3 is 15 residues. Trimming cost V 5 bases and J 0 bases, with 12 bases left between them. In germline, CDR1 is LNHDA, CDR2 SQIVND (reference sequence). The CDR3 bases are TGTGCCAGTAGTGATTTAGCGGTTAGCACAGATACGCAGTATTTT. Translation: CASSDLAVSTDTQYF.

This clonotype was counted at least ten times. V and J are TRBV19 and TRBJ1-1; D call uncertain. The germline V gene encodes CDR1 LNHDA and CDR2 SQIVND (reference sequence). Trimming pared 4 bases from V and 0 bases from J, leaving 15 bases between. The CDR3 spans 16 residues. The CDR3 is CASSTVRMSLNTEAFF. The CDR3, as DNA: TGTGCCAGTAGTACCGTTCGGATGTCCTTGAACACTGAAGCTTTCTTT.

In its sample, this clonotype is medium-sized. The gene calls are TRBV7-8 and TRBJ2-3; TRBD2 matches at 12 bases. The V gene's germline CDR1 is SGHVS and CDR2 FQNEAQ. CDR3 length: 15 amino acids. The trim removed 9 bases at V and 4 bases at J, leaving 8 bases unmatched. As DNA, the CDR3 is TGTGCCAGTACCCCTAGCGGGAGGGGCGCAGATACGCAGTATTTT. Its protein product is CASTPSGRGADTQYF.

The sample holds many counts of this clonotype. The chain couples TRBV20-1 to TRBJ1-1, with 9 bases matching TRBD1. The V and J ends lost 3 bases and 6 bases, in that order; junction bases with no gene match: 8. The CDR3 consists of 14 residues. The germline CDR1 and CDR2 sequences are DFQATT and SNEGSKA (reference sequence). CDR3 sequence (DNA): TGCAGTGCTAGGAGACAGGGGGAAATCGCTGAAGCTTTCTTT. It encodes CSARRQGEIAEAFF.

This clonotype was observed at least ten times. The V call is TRBV24-1, the J call TRBJ2-1, with D hard to call. V was trimmed by 2 bases and J by 1 base, leaving 5 bases between them. This CDR3 region has 14 residues. CDR1 and CDR2 (germline): KGHDR, SFDVKD. This CDR3 reads CATSDSRSYNEQFF. CDR3 nucleotides: TGTGCCACCAGTGATTCTAGATCCTACAATGAGCAGTTCTTC.

This clonotype has a handful of counts. V usage is TRBV7-9 and J usage is TRBJ1-6, with D possibly matching TRBD1 (5 bases). CDR3 length: 14 amino acids. V lost 5 bases and J 10 bases, leaving 15 bases between the germline ends. The germline V gene has CDR1 SEHNR and CDR2 FQNEAQ (reference sequence). CDR3 loop: CASSPFGGESPLHF. In DNA, the CDR3 is TGTGCCAGCAGCCCCTTCGGGGGGGAGTCACCCCTCCACTTT.

This clonotype was picked up many times. The chain uses TRBV7-9 and TRBJ1-5, with no clear D. Looked up from germline, CDR1 is SEHNR and CDR2 is FQNEAQ (reference sequence). This CDR3 has 14 amino acids. The V gene lost 0 bases and the J gene lost 5 bases, with 8 bases spanning the gap. The CDR3 region is CASSLAGRDQPQHF. In nucleotides, the CDR3 is TGTGCCAGCAGCTTAGCGGGAAGGGATCAGCCCCAGCATTTT.

This clonotype has a count of ten or more. DNA for the CDR3: TGCGCCAGCAGTGGGTTTAGCAGCGGCTACACCTTC. Protein: CASSGFSSGYTF. The chain carries TRBV10-2 and TRBJ1-2; D ambiguous. The V end was cut by 4 bases, the J end by 8 bases, with 11 bases between. Germline V gene sequence: CDR1 WSHSY, CDR2 SAAADI. This CDR3 spans 12 amino acids.

In this sample, this clonotype turned up a few times. This chain joins TRBV7-4 and TRBJ1-1; 8 bases fit TRBD1. V lost 5 bases to trimming and J lost 5 bases; unmatched junction nucleotides: 7. CDR3 length equals 14 residues. Per the germline V gene, CDR1 is SGHVT and CDR2 is SQSDAQ. CDR3 nucleotide sequence: TGTGCCAGCAGCACCGGACAGGGTGGTACTGAAGCTTTCTTT. Translated, it gives CASSTGQGGTEAFF.

At least ten counts were recorded for this clonotype. This sequence joins TRBV5-6 and TRBJ2-3; D gene ambiguous. The length of the CDR3 is 16 residues. Deletions cut 4 bases from V and 4 bases from J, with 19 bases between. Germline CDR1 reads SGHDT; CDR2 reads YYEEEE. The CDR3 nucleotides are TGTGCCAGCAGCCTCCCCGCTAATACAGTATCAGATACGCAGTATTTT. Its translation is CASSLPANTVSDTQYF. Together with reference TRBV5-6 and TRBJ2-3, the CDR3 gives the full variable domain: DAGVTQSPTHLIKTRGQQVTLRCSPKSGHDTVSWYQQALGQGPQFIFQYYEEEERQRGNFPDRFSGHQFPNYSSELNVNALLLGDSALYLCASSLPANTVSDTQYFGPGTRLTVL.

This clonotype is labeled medium-sized. The V gene is TRBV19, the J gene TRBJ2-7, with no clear D. In germline, CDR1 is LNHDA, CDR2 SQIVND (reference sequence). This CDR3 region has 11 residues. The germline V and J ends were trimmed by 5 bases and 4 bases, with 6 bases remaining between them. The CDR3 region has the DNA TGTGCCAGTAGTTCGAGGTACGAGCAGTACTTC. This gives the protein CASSSRYEQYF. Using reference TRBV19 and TRBJ2-7 for the parts outside the CDR3, the full variable domain is DGGITQSPKYLFRKEGQNVTLSCEQNLNHDAMYWYRQDPGQGLRLIYYSQIVNDFQKGDIAEGYSVSREKKESFPLTVTSAQKNPTAFYLCASSSRYEQYFGPGTRLTVT.

By sample fraction, this clonotype is medium-sized. J is TRBJ2-7 and V is TRBV29-1, with TRBD2 matching over 10 bases. The germline gives CDR1 SQVTM, CDR2 ANQGSEA. The CDR3 spans 13 residues. V was pared by 5 bases and J by 3 bases, with 4 bases of the junction left unmatched. This CDR3 is CSVKSSGGYEQYF. For the CDR3, the DNA is TGCAGCGTTAAATCTAGCGGGGGCTACGAGCAGTACTTC.

A few counts support this clonotype. This sequence joins TRBV28 and TRBJ2-5, with D perhaps assigned TRBD1 or TRBD2 (6 bases each). The CDR3 consists of 18 residues. Trimming removed 11 bases from V and 0 bases from J, with 28 bases in between. Germline values: CDR1 MDHEN, CDR2 SYDVKM. The CDR3 is CAALSSGLGGRDQETQYF. In DNA, the CDR3 is TGTGCCGCCCTCTCCTCCGGGCTCGGGGGCCGTGACCAAGAGACCCAGTACTTC.

The V gene is TRBV6-6, the J gene TRBJ1-1; a possible D gene is TRBD1 (6 bases). This CDR3 contains 12 residues. Trimming pared 5 bases from V and 7 bases from J, leaving 11 bases between. Germline-derived CDR1 and CDR2 are MNHNY and SVGAGI (reference sequence). The CDR3 DNA reads as TGTGCCAGCAGTCCAGGGACACATGAAGCTTTCTTT. It encodes CASSPGTHEAFF.

This clonotype ranks as medium-sized. J is TRBJ1-1 and V is TRBV12-3 or TRBV12-4; D is perhaps TRBD1 (5 bases). The CDR3 length is 16 residues. V was shortened by 0 bases and J by 1 base, with 12 bases between the two germline ends. CDR3 in DNA: TGTGCCAGCAGTTTAGCCTTGGGACTGAGGAACACTGAAGCTTTCTTT. Its translation is CASSLALGLRNTEAFF.

Regarding this clonotype: A much larger clone lies a single base off, so this may be a read error. The V call is TRBV28, the J call TRBJ2-3; 10 bases fit TRBD2. J was trimmed by 1 base and V by 8 bases; bases with no gene match: 9. CDR1 and CDR2 from the germline V gene are MDHEN and SYDVKM. CDR3 length: 16 amino acids. CDR3 sequence reads: CASGRGLARGTDTQYF. For the CDR3, the DNA is TGTGCCAGCGGCCGGGGACTAGCGAGAGGCACAGATACGCAGTATTTT.

This clonotype was detected many times. The chain combines TRBV28 with TRBJ1-5; D is unclear. CDR3 length: 18 residues. Germline CDR1 MDHEN, CDR2 SYDVKM. Trimming cost V 5 bases and J 0 bases, with 20 bases left between them. In nucleotides, the CDR3 is TGTGCCAGCAGTACATATTCCCTGTGGACGGATAGCAATCAGCCCCAGCATTTT. Translation: CASSTYSLWTDSNQPQHF.

This clonotype appeared many times. The V and J genes are TRBV6-4 and TRBJ1-1, with D maybe TRBD1 (5 bases). The CDR3 spans 13 residues. V dropped 0 bases and J dropped 3 bases, with 5 bases sitting between them. Germline-derived CDR1 and CDR2 are MRHNA and SNTAGT. CDR3 loop: CASSDSGHTEAFF. The DNA for the CDR3 is TGTGCCAGCAGTGACTCGGGACACACTGAAGCTTTCTTT.

At least ten counts were recorded for this clonotype. J is TRBJ1-2 and V is TRBV10-3, with D unclear. Germline CDR1 and CDR2: ENHRY and SYGVKD. This CDR3 contains 15 residues. Trimming stripped 1 base from V and 5 bases from J, with 14 bases between. The DNA of the CDR3 is TGTGCCATCAGTGAGTTGGAGAGGGCCGCTTATGGCTACACCTTC. Translated: CAISELERAAYGYTF.

This clonotype showed up many times. The chain uses TRBV15 and TRBJ2-5; D is ambiguous. The CDR3 length is 13 residues. Trimming took off 6 bases at V and 1 base at J, with 9 bases between the two ends. Germline V lookup: CDR1 LNHNV, CDR2 YYDKDF (reference sequence). CDR3 bases: TGTGCCACCAGTCCACCCAGCCAAGAGACCCAGTACTTC. It codes for CATSPPSQETQYF.